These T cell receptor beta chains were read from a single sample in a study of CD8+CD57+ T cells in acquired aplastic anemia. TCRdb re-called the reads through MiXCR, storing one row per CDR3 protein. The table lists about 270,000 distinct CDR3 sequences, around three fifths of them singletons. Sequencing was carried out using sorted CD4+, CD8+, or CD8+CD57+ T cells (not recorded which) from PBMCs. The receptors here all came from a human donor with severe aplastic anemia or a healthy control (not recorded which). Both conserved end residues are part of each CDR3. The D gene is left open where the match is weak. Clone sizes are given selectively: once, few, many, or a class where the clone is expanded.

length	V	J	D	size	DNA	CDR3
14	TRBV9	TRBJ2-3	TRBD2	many	TGTGCCAGCGCAGCACTAGCGGCCACAGATACGCAGTATTTT	CASAALAATDTQYF
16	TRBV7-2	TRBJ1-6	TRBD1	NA	TGTGCCAGCAGCTTCCGGGACAGGGGCCAATATTCACCCCTCCACTTT	CASSFRDRGQYSPLHF
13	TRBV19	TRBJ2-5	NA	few	TGTGCCAGTAGTATGGTTCAGCAAGAGACCCAGTACTTC	CASSMVQQETQYF
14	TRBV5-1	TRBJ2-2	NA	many	TGCGCCAGCAGAAGGGGACAGAACACCGGGGAGCTGTTTTTT	CASRRGQNTGELFF
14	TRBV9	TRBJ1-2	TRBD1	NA	TGTGCCAGCAGCGTCCGGACAGGCGGATATGGCTACACCTTC	CASSVRTGGYGYTF
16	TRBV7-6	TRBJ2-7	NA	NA	TGTGCCAGCAGCTTAGTGGGGAGCCTCAGGGTCTACGAGCAGTACTTC	CASSLVGSLRVYEQYF
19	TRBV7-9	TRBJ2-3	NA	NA	TGTGCCAGCAGCTTAAGTGCCTTGAGGGAGATCAAGAGCACAGATACGCAGTATTTT	CASSLSALREIKSTDTQYF
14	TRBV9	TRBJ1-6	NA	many	TGTGCCAGCAGCGTAGTGGACATTGATTCACCCCTCCACTTT	CASSVVDIDSPLHF
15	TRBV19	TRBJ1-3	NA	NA	TGTGCCAGTAGTCAAAATACAGGGTCTGGAAACACCATATATTTT	CASSQNTGSGNTIYF
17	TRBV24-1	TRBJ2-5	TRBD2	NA	TGTGCCACCAGTGCCCACGGACTAGCGGGGGAAGGAGAGACCCAGTACTTC	CATSAHGLAGEGETQYF
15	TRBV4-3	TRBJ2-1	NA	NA	TGCGCCAGCAGCCAAGCTCGAAGCTCCTACAATGAGCAGTTCTTC	CASSQARSSYNEQFF
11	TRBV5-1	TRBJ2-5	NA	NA	TGCGCCACCCAGGACGGTCCCCCACAGTACTTC	CATQDGPPQYF
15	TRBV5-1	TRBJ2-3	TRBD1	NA	TGCGCCAGCAGCTCCGGGACAGGGGATACAGATACGCAGTATTTT	CASSSGTGDTDTQYF
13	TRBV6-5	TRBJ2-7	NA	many	TGTGCCAGCAGTTACTCGGGCAGCTACGAGCAGTACTTC	CASSYSGSYEQYF
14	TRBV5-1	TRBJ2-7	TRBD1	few	TGCGCCAGCAGTGCGGGACAGGGTCGGCACGAGCAGTACTTC	CASSAGQGRHEQYF
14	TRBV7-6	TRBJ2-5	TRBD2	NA	TGTGCCAGCAGCTTGCGACTAGCGTCGGAGACCCAGTACTTC	CASSLRLASETQYF
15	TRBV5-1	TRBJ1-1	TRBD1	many	TGCGCCAGCAGCTCCGGGACAGTTAAGAACACTGAAGCTTTCTTT	CASSSGTVKNTEAFF
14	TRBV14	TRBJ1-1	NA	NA	TGTGCCAGCAGCCGGCGGGGGGAAAGGGCTGAAGCTTTCTTT	CASSRRGERAEAFF
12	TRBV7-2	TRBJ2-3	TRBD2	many	TGTGCCGGGGGGGGGAGCACAGATACGCAGTATTTT	CAGGGSTDTQYF
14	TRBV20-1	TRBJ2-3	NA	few	TGCAGTGCTAGGGGGTTAGGAGGGACAGATACGCAGTATTTT	CSARGLGGTDTQYF
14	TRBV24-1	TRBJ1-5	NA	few	TGTGCCACCAAGGGGGACTATAGCAATCAGCCCCAGCATTTT	CATKGDYSNQPQHF
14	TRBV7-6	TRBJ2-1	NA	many	TGTGCCAGCAGTTTAAGAGACAAGGCCTATGAGCAGTTCTTC	CASSLRDKAYEQFF
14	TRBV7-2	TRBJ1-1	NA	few	TGTGCCAGCAGCGACCCTTGGGACCGGATTACAGCTTTCTTT	CASSDPWDRITAFF